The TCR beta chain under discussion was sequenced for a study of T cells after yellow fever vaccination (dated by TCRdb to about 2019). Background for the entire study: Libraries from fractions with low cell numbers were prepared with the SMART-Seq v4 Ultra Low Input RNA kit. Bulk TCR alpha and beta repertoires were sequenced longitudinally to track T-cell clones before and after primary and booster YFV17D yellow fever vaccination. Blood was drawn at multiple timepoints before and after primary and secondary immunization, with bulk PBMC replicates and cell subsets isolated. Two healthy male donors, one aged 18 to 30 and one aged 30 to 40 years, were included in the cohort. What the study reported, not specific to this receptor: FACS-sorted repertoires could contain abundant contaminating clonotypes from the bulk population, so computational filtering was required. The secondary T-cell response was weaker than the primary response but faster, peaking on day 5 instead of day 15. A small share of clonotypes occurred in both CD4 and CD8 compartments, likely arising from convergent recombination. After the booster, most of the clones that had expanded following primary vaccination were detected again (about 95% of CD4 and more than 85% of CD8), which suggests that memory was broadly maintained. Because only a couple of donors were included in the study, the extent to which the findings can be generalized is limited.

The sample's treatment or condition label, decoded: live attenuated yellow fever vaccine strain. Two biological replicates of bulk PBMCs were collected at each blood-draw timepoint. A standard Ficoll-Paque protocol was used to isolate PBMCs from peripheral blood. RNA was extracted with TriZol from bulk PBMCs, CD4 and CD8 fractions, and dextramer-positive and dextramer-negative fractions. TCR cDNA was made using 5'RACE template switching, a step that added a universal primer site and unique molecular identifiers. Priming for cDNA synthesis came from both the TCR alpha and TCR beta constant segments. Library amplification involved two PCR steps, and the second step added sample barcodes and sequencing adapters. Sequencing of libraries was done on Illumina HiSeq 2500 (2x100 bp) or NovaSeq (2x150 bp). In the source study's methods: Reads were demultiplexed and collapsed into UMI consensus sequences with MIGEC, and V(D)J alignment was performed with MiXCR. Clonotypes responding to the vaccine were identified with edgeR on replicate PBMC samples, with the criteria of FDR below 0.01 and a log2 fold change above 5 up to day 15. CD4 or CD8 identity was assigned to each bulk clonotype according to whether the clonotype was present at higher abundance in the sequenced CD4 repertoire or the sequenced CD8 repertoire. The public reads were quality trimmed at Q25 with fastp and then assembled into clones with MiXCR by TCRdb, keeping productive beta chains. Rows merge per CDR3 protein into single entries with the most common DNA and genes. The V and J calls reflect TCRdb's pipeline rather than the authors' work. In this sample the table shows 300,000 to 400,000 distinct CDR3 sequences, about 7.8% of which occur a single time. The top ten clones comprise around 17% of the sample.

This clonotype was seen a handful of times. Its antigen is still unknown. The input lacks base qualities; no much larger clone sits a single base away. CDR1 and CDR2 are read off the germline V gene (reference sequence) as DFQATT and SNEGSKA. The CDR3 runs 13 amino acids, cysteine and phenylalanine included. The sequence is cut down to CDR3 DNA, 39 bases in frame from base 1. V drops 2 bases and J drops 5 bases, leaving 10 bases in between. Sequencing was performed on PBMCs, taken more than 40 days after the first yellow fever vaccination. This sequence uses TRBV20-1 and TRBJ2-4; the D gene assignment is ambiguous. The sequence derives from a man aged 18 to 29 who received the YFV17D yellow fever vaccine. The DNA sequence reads TGCAGTGCTAGAAACTGGGTCGAAAACATTCAGTACTTC. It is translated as CSARNWVENIQYF.